Following are 9 T cell receptor beta chains from one sample sequenced in a study of human T cells and chemical hapten exposure. Indicated time point: patch test 1, 2 weeks after DPC sensitization. Treatment indicated: therapeutic diphenylcyclopropenone sensitization with weekly scalp DPC. A single record per CDR3 protein comes from TCRdb applying MiXCR to the RACE reads. Among tens of thousands of distinct CDR3 sequences listed, approximately 29% were seen once. The material was whole blood, obtained in connection with sensitization to the hapten diphenylcyclopropenone (DPC). These receptor sequences come from a middle-aged man with alopecia areata. Some clones in this sample may be carry-over from other donors' samples.

In its sample, this clonotype was seen a few times. V and J are TRBV20-1 and TRBJ2-1; perhaps TRBD2 as D (6 bases). The ends were cut back, 3 bases at V and 2 bases at J, with 8 bases in the middle. This CDR3 has 13 residues. Looked up from germline, CDR1 is DFQATT and CDR2 is SNEGSKA (reference sequence). The CDR3 region has the DNA TGCAGTGCTAGTGGACTACCCTACAATGAGCAGTTCTTC. Translated: CSASGLPYNEQFF.

The rearrangement uses TRBV6-2 or TRBV6-3 and TRBJ1-1, with D hard to call. The CDR3 has 13 residues. CDR1 is MNHEY, CDR2 SVGEGT, per germline. The ends were cut back, 8 bases at V and 1 base at J, with 11 bases in the middle. The CDR3 region has the DNA TGTGCCAGCTTGTTACGTGCGAACACTGAAGCTTTCTTT. Encoded protein: CASLLRANTEAFF.

The J gene is TRBJ2-7, the V gene TRBV28; weak D call: TRBD2 (5 bases). The CDR3 runs to 13 residues. V was clipped by 5 bases and J by 2 bases, with 10 bases between them. Per germline, CDR1 MDHEN and CDR2 SYDVKM. The CDR3 bases are TGTGCCAGCAGTACTAGAGGACCCTACGAGCAGTACTTC. It codes for CASSTRGPYEQYF.

This clonotype has only a few counts. J is TRBJ1-1 and V is TRBV11-2; D ambiguous. Trimming left V 1 base short and J 4 bases short, with 7 bases between. The CDR3 runs 13 residues. Germline V gene lookup returns CDR1 SGHAT and CDR2 FQNNGV. CDR3 in amino acids: CASSLGAVTEAFF. CDR3 in DNA: TGTGCCAGCAGCTTAGGGGCAGTCACTGAAGCTTTCTTT.

This clonotype was seen just once. Here the CDR3 reads CASSDTPPGGPTDTQYF. In DNA form, the CDR3 reads TGTGCCAGCAGCGACACCCCCCCAGGGGGCCCCACAGATACGCAGTATTTT. The chain joins TRBV7-6 to TRBJ2-3, with 8 bases that match TRBD1. The ends lost 5 bases at V and 2 bases at J; junction bases unmatched: 12. Germline V gene data show CDR1 as SGHVS and CDR2 as FNYEAQ. This CDR3 contains 17 residues.

The V call is TRBV6-2 or TRBV6-3, the J call TRBJ2-3; TRBD2 aligns across 7 bases. Germline V gene sequence: CDR1 MNHEY, CDR2 SVGEGT. This CDR3 is 13 amino acids long. After removal of 7 bases from V and 3 bases from J, the junction contained 4 bases not matched to a gene. CDR3: CASTQAGTDTQYF. Here the CDR3 DNA reads TGTGCCAGCACCCAAGCGGGAACAGATACGCAGTATTTT.

The V call is TRBV5-6, the J call TRBJ2-3; either TRBD1 or TRBD2 may fit D (5 bases each). Germline V gives CDR1 SGHDT, CDR2 YYEEEE. Trimming removed 3 bases at V and 7 bases at J, with 18 bases between. This CDR3 spans 15 amino acids. The CDR3 here is CASSSKTGTGYTQYF. In DNA, the CDR3 is TGTGCCAGCAGCTCGAAGACGGGGACGGGGTATACGCAGTATTTT.

The chain employs TRBV7-2 and TRBJ2-7; the match to TRBD2 covers 8 bases. There are 16 residues in the CDR3. Germline lookup yields CDR1 SGHTA and CDR2 FQGNSA. Germline trimming cut 1 base from V and 0 bases from J; bases unmatched to any gene: 5. CDR3 sequence reads: CASSLGISGVSYEQYF. The CDR3 nucleotides read TGTGCCAGCAGCTTAGGGATTAGCGGGGTCTCCTACGAGCAGTACTTC.

This clonotype appeared a few times. The J gene is TRBJ2-7, the V gene TRBV28; D not certain. Looked up from germline, CDR1 is MDHEN and CDR2 is SYDVKM. CDR3 size: 12 residues. V lost 6 bases and J 1 base, leaving 7 bases between the germline ends. The CDR3 loop is CASSQTSYEQYF. The DNA of the CDR3 is TGTGCCAGCAGCCAGACTTCCTACGAGCAGTACTTC.